The clone carrying this TCR beta chain came up a few times. Germline values: CDR1 LNHDA, CDR2 SQIVND (reference sequence). V gave up 3 bases and J gave up 14 bases, with 20 bases separating them. The CDR3 consists of 14 residues. Amplification of TCR alpha and beta CDR3 regions from RNA used iRepertoire nested multiplex PCR. Via MiXCR, TCRdb re-called the multiplex PCR reads, giving one row per CDR3 protein. Counted here are fewer than 200,000 distinct CDR3 sequences, approximately 40% occurring once; the ten biggest clones make up roughly 5.2%. The sample originates from a study of glioma-infiltrating T cells.

V gene TRBV19 combines with J gene TRBJ2-1; D gene ambiguous. Material for sequencing was glioma tissue, nonneoplastic brain tissue, or PBMCs (not recorded which). The sequence came from a human donor with low-grade glioma or glioblastoma, undergoing nonglioma brain surgery, or in good health (not recorded which). The CDR3 protein is CASSIVGANSGEFF. The CDR3 DNA follows: TGTGCCAGTAGTATCGTGGGCGCCAATTCCGGTGAGTTCTTC.